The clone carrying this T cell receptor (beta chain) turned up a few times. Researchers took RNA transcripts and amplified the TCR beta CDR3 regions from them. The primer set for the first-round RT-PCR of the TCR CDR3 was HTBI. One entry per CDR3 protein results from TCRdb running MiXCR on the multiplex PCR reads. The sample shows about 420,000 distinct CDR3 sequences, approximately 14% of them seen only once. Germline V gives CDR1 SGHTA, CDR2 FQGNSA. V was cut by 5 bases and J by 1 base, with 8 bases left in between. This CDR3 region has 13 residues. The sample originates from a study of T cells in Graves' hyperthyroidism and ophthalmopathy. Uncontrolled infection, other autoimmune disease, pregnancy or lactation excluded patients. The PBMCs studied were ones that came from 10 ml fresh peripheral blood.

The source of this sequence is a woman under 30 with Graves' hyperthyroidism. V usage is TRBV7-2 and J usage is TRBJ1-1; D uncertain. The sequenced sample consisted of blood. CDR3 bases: TGTGCCAGCAGCCGAATCTCGAACACTGAAGCTTTCTTT. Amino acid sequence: CASSRISNTEAFF.